This paragraph reports one TCR beta chain. Its antigen remains unidentified. Data came from immunoSEQ multiplex PCR; TCRdb stores just in-frame clones and leaves some out. Counted here are some 120,000 clones, less than 95% occurring once; the ten biggest clones make up around 0.2%. The sample originates from a study of graft-versus-host responses after intestinal transplantation. About the study: Recipients got multivisceral, liver-intestinal, or isolated intestinal transplants. Induction using anti-thymocyte globulin, followed by tacrolimus and steroids for roughly 3 years, was given to all recipients. Study-level points and caveats: GvH clones were identified in recipient marrow, with some first appearing in ileum or blood. Some patients had graft-donor T cell macrochimerism, and their allografts showed high graft-versus-host to host-versus-graft clonal ratios.

The CDR3 loop spans 15 amino acids. V gave up 2 bases and J gave up 3 bases, with 11 bases separating them. CDR1 and CDR2 (germline): LNHNV, YYDKDF (reference sequence). Specimen: unstimulated CD4+ T cells sorted from spleen or lymph node cells, collected before intestinal transplant. This chain joins TRBV15 and TRBJ1-5; D gene uncertain. The TCR sequence derives from a human donor who received an intestinal transplant. CDR3: CATSRNVFNNQPQHF. The DNA for the CDR3 is TGTGCCACCAGCAGAAATGTATTTAACAATCAGCCCCAGCATTTT.